This is a list of T cell receptor beta chains from one sample in a study of cytomegalovirus exposure and HLA in healthy donors. Only in-frame clones appear in the TCRdb table, and some are missing; sequencing was by immunoSEQ multiplex PCR. The data hold fewer than 250,000 clones, with more than 75% observed a single time. Material for sequencing was PBMCs. Receptors were obtained from a woman under 30 in good health and CMV-seropositive. Each CDR3 is given with its conserved first and last residue.

v_call,j_call,cdr3_aa
TRBV27,TRBJ2-7,CASSFNGAYEQYF
TRBV28,TRBJ1-5,CASNLRVQPQHF
TRBV6-5,TRBJ2-7,CASSDRVFRQYF
TRBV4-1,TRBJ1-1,CASSVISGETEAFF
TRBV2,TRBJ2-7,CASSAGHVEQYF
TRBV6-5,TRBJ2-7,CASSYSYEREQYF
TRBV5-6,TRBJ1-2,CASSLWVEDRGPPYGYTF
TRBV18,TRBJ2-7,CASSPGTSDYEQYF
TRBV6-1,TRBJ2-7,CASSEWDTSSYEQYF
TRBV9,TRBJ2-7,CASSGGDGTGSYEQYF
TRBV28,TRBJ2-7,CASSSRLAGGGLAYEQYF
TRBV7-9,TRBJ2-2,CASSYTGEAGELFF
TRBV4-1,TRBJ1-3,CASSRYRASGNTIYF
TRBV7-2,TRBJ2-1,CASSLVHDSYNEQFF
TRBV9,TRBJ2-1,CASSVTPWTRGGNEQFF
TRBV13,TRBJ1-2,CASSPRVSTNYGYTF
TRBV11-2,TRBJ1-1,CASSPSGASTEAFF
TRBV6-1,TRBJ2-7,CASRTPGQGYEQYF
TRBV28,TRBJ2-7,CASSLSDLAGAYEQYF
TRBV5-1,TRBJ2-7,CASSLADTYYEQYF
TRBV27,TRBJ1-1,CASSTDRGNTEAFF
TRBV9,TRBJ1-3,CASSVASGLGQNTIYF
TRBV5-1,TRBJ2-3,CASSLGGWTDTQYF
TRBV28,TRBJ1-5,CASSFTPGSNQPQHF
TRBV27,TRBJ1-1,CASSLRGQGANFEAFF
TRBV7-9,TRBJ2-1,CASSSGLAVYNEQFF
TRBV30,TRBJ1-4,CAWSVKTGGREKLFF
TRBV7-9,TRBJ1-2,CASSLAAGGAGNGYTF
TRBV29-1,TRBJ2-7,CSASRRGAYEQYF